This entry lists 8 T cell receptor beta chains sequenced from one sample in a study of blood T cell repertoires in COVID-19. Libraries were prepared by immunoSEQ multiplex PCR; TCRdb keeps only in-frame clonotypes and omits some of them. The sample includes approximately 140,000 clones, approximately 87% seen only once; the top ten take roughly 4.3%. What was sequenced was peripheral blood. The receptors were sampled from a woman aged 40-49 years with acute or convalescent COVID-19.

This clone occurred once. The V and J genes are TRBV11-2 and TRBJ1-4; a possible D gene is TRBD1 (6 bases). The CDR3 has 13 amino acids. Looked up from germline, CDR1 is SGHAT and CDR2 is FQNNGV. The V gene lost 5 bases and the J gene lost 7 bases, with 11 bases spanning the gap. The DNA for the CDR3 is TGTGCCAGCAGCCCACAGGGCCTTGAAAAACTGTTTTTT. This encodes CASSPQGLEKLFF. Full variable domain (remainder filled in from reference TRBV11-2 and TRBJ1-4): EAGVAQSPRYKIIEKRQSVAFWCNPISGHATLYWYQQILGQGPKLLIQFQNNGVVDDSQLPKDRFSAERLKGVDSTLKIQPAKLEDSAVYLCASSPQGLEKLFFGSGTQLSVL.

The V call is TRBV7-2, the J call TRBJ2-1; a weak D match, TRBD2 (5 bases). Germline CDR1 SGHTA, CDR2 FQGNSA. V gave up 5 bases and J gave up 0 bases, with 17 bases separating them. This CDR3 spans 17 amino acids. The CDR3 DNA reads TGTGCCAGCAGCCCTGAGCGGCCCACTGACTCCTACAATGAGCAGTTCTTC. Translating gives CASSPERPTDSYNEQFF.

For this clone: The sample holds other DNA sequences that translate to the same CDR3. This chain connects TRBV6-6 to TRBJ1-5; D is unresolved. Looked up from germline, CDR1 is MNHNY and CDR2 is SVGAGI (reference sequence). The V end was cut by 2 bases, the J end by 1 base, with 6 bases between. The CDR3 sequence is 14 residues long. CDR3 nucleotide sequence: TGTGCCAGCAGTTACGCGGAGAGCAATCAGCCCCAGCATTTT. This gives the protein CASSYAESNQPQHF.

The chain uses TRBV4-3 and TRBJ2-7, with 7 bases aligning to TRBD1. Germline V lookup: CDR1 LGHNA, CDR2 YSLEER. Trimming cost V 1 base and J 2 bases; bases outside gene matches: 5. This CDR3 contains 15 residues. CDR3 residues: CASSQALQGTYEQYF. The CDR3 coding sequence is TGCGCCAGCAGCCAAGCGTTACAGGGGACCTACGAGCAGTACTTC.

V is TRBV4-2 and J is TRBJ1-1; TRBD1 matches at 9 bases. The germline V gene has CDR1 LGHNA and CDR2 YNFKEQ. With 2 bases clipped from V and 3 bases from J, the junction kept 10 bases outside the gene matches. The CDR3 is 17 amino acids. The CDR3 DNA sequence: TGTGCCAGCAGCCAAAGGGACAGGGTAGACGGTTACACTGAAGCTTTCTTT. The encoded protein is CASSQRDRVDGYTEAFF.

The chain uses TRBV18 and TRBJ1-2; D remains ambiguous. The CDR3 is 16 amino acids. CDR1 is KGHSH, CDR2 LQKENI, per germline. Trimming shortened V by 3 bases and J by 2 bases, and 16 bases separated the two germline ends. DNA of the CDR3: TGTGCCAGCTCACCGTTGGAGGACTCCAGAAACTATGGCTACACCTTC. It yields the protein CASSPLEDSRNYGYTF. Based on the CDR3 plus reference TRBV18 and TRBJ1-2, the full variable domain is NAGVMQNPRHLVRRRGQEARLRCSPMKGHSHVYWYRQLPEEGLKFMVYLQKENIIDESGMPKERFSAEFPKEGPSILRIQQVVRGDSAAYFCASSPLEDSRNYGYTFGSGTRLTVV.

The chain is built from TRBV7-9 and TRBJ2-3, with 13 bases lining up with TRBD2. The V gene's germline CDR1 is SEHNR and CDR2 FQNEAQ (reference sequence). V trimming: 5 bases; J trimming: 5 bases; junction bases outside the gene matches: 4. The CDR3 sequence is 15 residues long. The CDR3 DNA is TGTGCCAGCAGCCGGACTAGCGGGAGTGGAGATACGCAGTATTTT. It yields the protein CASSRTSGSGDTQYF.

J is TRBJ1-6 and V is TRBV19; D is unresolved. V lost 1 base and J lost 8, with 9 bases in between. This CDR3 contains 14 residues. The germline V gene encodes CDR1 LNHDA and CDR2 SQIVND (reference sequence). In DNA, the CDR3 is TGTGCCAGTAGTATAGTTGGGGAGGATTCACCCCTCCACTTT. Translating it yields CASSIVGEDSPLHF.